The clone carrying this T cell receptor (beta chain) has a single count. These data are taken from a study of T cell responses to AZD1222 COVID-19 vaccine. Data came from immunoSEQ multiplex PCR; TCRdb stores just in-frame clones and leaves some out. The data contain some 180,000 clones, roughly 93% of them singletons. The material was peripheral blood, obtained 28 days after the second dose of the MenACWY control vaccine. This TCR was sampled from an adult who received the MenACWY meningococcal vaccine as a control.

The CDR3 reads CASSLSKTPEAFF. The CDR3 DNA reads TGTGCCAGCAGCTTAAGTAAAACTCCTGAAGCTTTCTTT. V usage is TRBV7-2 and J usage is TRBJ1-1; D call uncertain. This CDR3 contains 13 residues. Germline V gives CDR1 SGHTA, CDR2 FQGNSA. Trimming removed 2 bases at V and 6 bases at J, with 10 bases between.